Below, one TCR beta chain is given with its context. The antigen remains undetermined. Looked up from germline, CDR1 is SGHAT and CDR2 is FQDESV (reference sequence). The CDR3 spans 12 residues. Trimming pared 6 bases from V and 2 bases from J, leaving 7 bases between. The record originates from a study of T cell responses to AZD1222 COVID-19 vaccine. The data were produced by immunoSEQ multiplex PCR, yet TCRdb's version contains in-frame clones alone and is incomplete. The repertoire consists of 150,000 to 200,000 clones, with roughly nine tenths occurring once and the leading ten covering 2.5% to 3.5%. The study's findings and limits: The reported proportion of spike-specific TCRs targeting unmutated variant regions was nearly half. The repertoires were collected only after the peak T cell response.

The receptor's source is an adult in good health. The material sequenced was peripheral blood, taken on day 0 of AZD1222 vaccination. The chain is built from TRBV11-1 and TRBJ1-1, with D unresolved. The CDR3 reads CASRADNTEAFF. CDR3 nucleotide sequence: TGTGCCAGCAGGGCGGACAACACTGAAGCTTTCTTT.